The 13 T cell receptor beta chains below all came from one sample that was sequenced in a study of human CD4 T cells and Enterobacteriaceae. All CD4+ cells other than CD45RA+CCR7+CD95- naive cells were sorted as memory, over 95% pure. Method: immunoSEQ multiplex PCR; TCRdb's copy keeps in-frame clones and lacks some. The sample includes 27,000 or so clones, 70% to 90% of them seen just once. Sequencing input: memory CD4+ T cells from blood. The origin of the receptors is a human donor in good health.

This chain connects TRBV28 to TRBJ2-2; D possibly matches TRBD1 or TRBD2 (5 bases each). The length of the CDR3 is 13 residues. CDR1 MDHEN and CDR2 SYDVKM come from the germline V gene. CDR3 sequence (DNA): TGTGCTCTAGCAGGGACGAACACCGGGGAGCTGTTTTTT. Amino acid sequence: CALAGTNTGELFF.

In this sample, this clone turned up a few times. The chain links TRBV2 to TRBJ1-5; D is ambiguous. The CDR3 sequence is 14 residues long. Germline CDR1 SNHLY, CDR2 FYNNEI. Deletions cut 7 bases from V and 3 bases from J, with 13 bases between. CDR3 amino acids: CASTSPALNQPQHF. CDR3 DNA: TGTGCCAGCACATCGCCGGCCCTCAATCAGCCCCAGCATTTT. The whole variable domain, remainder taken from reference TRBV2 and TRBJ1-5, is EPEVTQTPSHQVTQMGQEVILRCVPISNHLYFYWYRQILGQKVEFLVSFYNNEISEKSEIFDDQFSVERPDGSNFTLKIRSTKLEDSAMYFCASTSPALNQPQHFGDGTRLSIL.

The rearrangement joins TRBV4-1 to TRBJ2-1; tentatively, D is TRBD1 (6 bases). This CDR3 has 14 residues. V was clipped by 5 bases and J by 10 bases, with 18 bases between them. Germline V gene lookup returns CDR1 MGHRA and CDR2 YSYEKL. CDR3 coding DNA: TGCGCCAGCAGCGCGTCGGTTGGGGGCGGCGAGCAGTTCTTC. Its translation: CASSASVGGGEQFF.

This chain connects TRBV5-1 to TRBJ2-1, with TRBD1 as a possible D gene (6 bases). V was trimmed by 5 bases and J by 2 bases, leaving 17 bases between them. Germline lookup yields CDR1 SGHRS and CDR2 YFSETQ. The CDR3 contains 16 residues. The CDR3 protein is CASSQTGKGTYNEQFF. The CDR3 coding sequence is TGCGCCAGCAGTCAAACAGGGAAGGGGACCTACAATGAGCAGTTCTTC.

V is TRBV6-5 and J is TRBJ1-5; D possibly corresponds to TRBD1 (6 bases). CDR3 length: 14 residues. The germline V gene encodes CDR1 MNHEY and CDR2 SVGAGI. Between the trimmed V and J ends, which lost 7 bases and 4 bases, there was a span of 14 bases. For the CDR3, the DNA is TGTGCCAGCACCCGCCGGGACACTAATCAGCCCCAGCATTTT. Translation gives CASTRRDTNQPQHF.

The CDR3: CASSLNSDTQYF. Here the CDR3 DNA reads TGCGCCAGCAGCTTGAACTCAGATACGCAGTATTTT. The chain combines TRBV5-1 with TRBJ2-3, with D unresolved. With 1 base removed from V and 4 bases from J, the gap between germline ends came to 4 bases. The CDR3 is 12 amino acids. The germline CDR1 and CDR2 sequences are SGHRS and YFSETQ.

The chain couples TRBV28 to TRBJ2-1, with TRBD2 matching 11 bases. CDR1 and CDR2 from the germline V gene are MDHEN and SYDVKM. This CDR3 contains 15 residues. The J segment lost 7 bases and the V segment lost 8 bases, leaving 10 bases of the junction unmatched. CDR3 region: CASCHSGGAWNEQFF. CDR3 coding DNA: TGTGCCAGCTGCCATAGCGGGGGGGCGTGGAATGAGCAGTTCTTC.

CDR3 sequence reads: CAWKIAGGETQYF. In DNA form, the CDR3 reads TGTGCCTGGAAGATAGCGGGGGGGGAGACCCAGTACTTC. The V call is TRBV30, the J call TRBJ2-5; TRBD2 agrees at 11 bases. V gave up 4 bases and J gave up 5 bases; unmatched junction bases: 3. This CDR3 comprises 13 residues. Germline CDR1 and CDR2: GTSNPN and SVGIG (reference sequence).

The chain links TRBV18 to TRBJ2-7; tentatively, D is TRBD2 (6 bases). This CDR3 is 16 amino acids long. Germline V gene lookup returns CDR1 KGHSH and CDR2 LQKENI. V was trimmed by 3 bases and J by 2 bases, leaving 17 bases between them. CDR3 bases: TGTGCCAGCTCACCCCAACAGGTTGGAGGGGCCTACGAGCAGTACTTC. As protein: CASSPQQVGGAYEQYF.

The gene calls are TRBV7-2 and TRBJ1-1; tentatively, D is TRBD1 (5 bases). Looked up from germline, CDR1 is SGHTA and CDR2 is FQGNSA. The CDR3 has 14 residues. V was shortened by 5 bases and J by 2 bases, with 12 bases between the two germline ends. The DNA of the CDR3 is TGTGCCAGCAGCCATTGGGGGTTAAACACTGAAGCTTTCTTT. Protein sequence: CASSHWGLNTEAFF.

V gene TRBV5-1 combines with J gene TRBJ2-1, with 10 bases identical to TRBD2. There are 16 residues in the CDR3. V gave up 4 bases and J gave up 0 bases; unmatched junction bases: 4. In germline, CDR1 is SGHRS, CDR2 YFSETQ. In nucleotides, the CDR3 is TGCGCCAGCAGCGGTTCTAGCGGGAGCTCCTACAATGAGCAGTTCTTC. As protein: CASSGSSGSSYNEQFF.

The V gene is TRBV5-8, the J gene TRBJ2-5; 7 bases fit TRBD2. The CDR3 length is 15 residues. CDR1 is SGHTS and CDR2 is YDEGEE in the germline V gene. V trimming: 0 bases; J trimming: 1 base; junction bases outside the gene matches: 3. CDR3 region: CASSLGSSGQETQYF. In nucleotides, the CDR3 is TGTGCCAGCAGCTTGGGCTCTAGCGGCCAAGAGACCCAGTACTTC.

The chain uses TRBV7-9 and TRBJ1-5, with a weak D call TRBD1 (6 bases). CDR1 and CDR2 (germline): SEHNR, FQNEAQ (reference sequence). The CDR3 totals 13 residues. V lost 5 bases to trimming and J lost 7 bases, with 12 bases between them. Here the CDR3 reads CASSPQGRQPQHF. As DNA, the CDR3 is TGTGCCAGCAGCCCACAGGGACGGCAGCCCCAGCATTTT.